Below, 12 T cell receptor beta chains from the same sample are listed, as sequenced in a study of T cells in Graves' hyperthyroidism and ophthalmopathy. Amplification yielded TCR beta CDR3 regions, with RNA transcripts as the source. HTBI primers were used for first-round RT-PCR of the TCR CDR3. TCRdb reanalysed the multiplex PCR reads using MiXCR and keeps one entry per CDR3 protein. Here the sample spans 390,000 or so distinct CDR3 sequences, 14% to 15% being singletons. The sample taken for sequencing was blood. The receptors come from a man aged 18 to 30 with Graves' ophthalmopathy.

This clonotype was recorded a few times. The chain links TRBV20-1 to TRBJ1-5; D is undetermined. V dropped 5 bases and J dropped 9 bases, with 14 bases sitting between them. CDR1 DFQATT and CDR2 SNEGSKA come from the germline V gene (reference sequence). This CDR3 has 12 residues. The CDR3 bases are TGCAGTGCTTACTATCCCAGTGGGCCCCAGCATTTT. Its protein is CSAYYPSGPQHF.

This clonotype has only a few counts. The chain recombines TRBV24-1 with TRBJ2-1; no firm D call. Germline loops: CDR1 KGHDR, CDR2 SFDVKD. V shed 1 base and J shed 6 bases, with 18 bases lying between them. CDR3 length equals 17 residues. CDR3 residues: CATSDFPSGTAFNEQFF. The CDR3 DNA reads as TGTGCCACCAGTGATTTTCCATCGGGTACAGCCTTCAATGAGCAGTTCTTC.

The chain has TRBV6-4 and TRBJ2-1; the match to TRBD2 covers 9 bases. The V and J ends lost 0 bases and 6 bases, in that order; junction bases with no gene match: 6. CDR1 is MRHNA and CDR2 is SNTAGT in the germline V gene. The CDR3 is 16 residues long. CDR3 coding DNA: TGTGCCAGCAGTGACTCAGGTAGCGGGGGTAGCAATGAGCAGTTCTTC. This gives the protein CASSDSGSGGSNEQFF.

This clonotype was observed a handful of times. The chain recombines TRBV5-1 with TRBJ2-5, with D possibly being TRBD1 (5 bases). V lost 1 base and J lost 5, with 12 bases in between. The CDR3 covers 14 residues. CDR1 is SGHRS and CDR2 is YFSETQ in the germline V gene. Here the CDR3 DNA reads TGCGCCAGCAGCTTGTCGCAGGGAAGGGAGACCCAGTACTTC. It encodes CASSLSQGRETQYF.

This clonotype was picked up many times. The rearrangement joins TRBV3-1 to TRBJ2-5, with 8 bases matching TRBD2. Germline V CDR1 and CDR2: LGHDT, YNNKEL (reference sequence). The CDR3 totals 16 residues. The J segment lost 1 base and the V segment lost 1 base, leaving 5 bases of the junction unmatched. The CDR3 loop reads CASSQARGGTQETQYF. CDR3 bases: TGTGCCAGCAGCCAAGCCCGCGGGGGGACCCAAGAGACCCAGTACTTC.

This clonotype was found many times. CDR3 loop: CSAILREPRQANYGYTF. In DNA, the CDR3 is TGCAGTGCTATCCTAAGGGAACCCCGCCAGGCTAACTATGGCTACACCTTC. The V call is TRBV20-1, the J call TRBJ1-2, with D uncertain. With 4 bases removed from V and 0 bases from J, the gap between germline ends came to 21 bases. The CDR3 covers 17 residues. Germline CDR1 DFQATT, CDR2 SNEGSKA (reference sequence).

In its sample, this clonotype was seen many times. The chain has TRBV3-1 and TRBJ1-1, with no clear D. Per the germline V gene, CDR1 is LGHDT and CDR2 is YNNKEL (reference sequence). This CDR3 has 13 amino acids. Trimming took 2 bases from V and 3 from J, leaving 7 bases between them. The CDR3: CASSQNGDTEAFF. The CDR3, as DNA: TGTGCCAGCAGCCAAAACGGGGACACTGAAGCTTTCTTT.

A few counts support this clonotype. The rearrangement uses TRBV20-1 and TRBJ1-6; D remains ambiguous. The CDR3 consists of 12 residues. V was cut by 2 bases and J by 8 bases, with 7 bases left in between. Germline V gives CDR1 DFQATT, CDR2 SNEGSKA (reference sequence). CDR3 region: CSARTTDSPLHF. In nucleotides, the CDR3 is TGCAGTGCTAGAACTACAGATTCACCCCTCCACTTT.

The V call is TRBV6-1, the J call TRBJ1-4, with TRBD1 matching 10 bases. The trim removed 6 bases at V and 5 bases at J, leaving 9 bases unmatched. Looked up from germline, CDR1 is MNHNS and CDR2 is SASEGT. CDR3 length: 16 amino acids. In nucleotides, the CDR3 is TGTGCCAGCAGGCGGGACAGGGGAGAAGGAAATGAAAAACTGTTTTTT. This encodes CASRRDRGEGNEKLFF.

This clonotype was observed a handful of times. The chain joins TRBV11-2 to TRBJ1-3; TRBD1 aligns across 7 bases. Germline V gene data show CDR1 as SGHAT and CDR2 as FQNNGV. Losses at the gene ends were 5 bases for V and 0 bases for J; bases not matched to a gene: 16. This CDR3 is built from 19 residues. CDR3 sequence (DNA): TGTGCCAGCAGCACCCGGACAGGCTATAGCCCGTACTCTGGAAACACCATATATTTT. It specifies CASSTRTGYSPYSGNTIYF.

This clonotype was observed many times. The V gene is TRBV7-8, the J gene TRBJ1-2, with 10 bases aligning to TRBD1. Trimming removed 3 bases from V and 2 bases from J; junction bases left unmatched: 9. The CDR3 sequence is 17 residues long. The germline gives CDR1 SGHVS, CDR2 FQNEAQ. CDR3 sequence: CASSLSGQGTINYGYTF. In DNA, the CDR3 is TGTGCCAGCAGCTTGTCGGGACAGGGGACCATAAACTATGGCTACACCTTC.

This clonotype came up many times. The genes are TRBV6-5 and TRBJ1-2; weak D call: TRBD1 (5 bases). The CDR3 length is 13 residues. Germline values: CDR1 MNHEY, CDR2 SVGAGI. The V and J ends lost 0 bases and 6 bases respectively, with 8 bases between them. CDR3 region: CASSYSGENGYTF. CDR3 sequence (DNA): TGTGCCAGCAGTTACTCGGGGGAGAATGGCTACACCTTC.